The rows below give T cell receptor beta chains drawn from one sample of a study of shared clonotypes between healthy human individuals. Repertoires were generated with immunoSEQ multiplex PCR, while TCRdb's copy carries only in-frame clones and drops some. Altogether 2 million to 2.5 million clones are present, less than 95% being singletons, with the ten largest covering roughly 1%. The specimen was naive CD8+ T cells sorted from blood. These receptors all stem from a man aged 18 to 29 in good health. CDR3s leave out the opening cysteine and the closing phenylalanine or tryptophan. Only part of the rows carry a size: once, few, many, or a class if the clone is expanded.

clone_size,j_call,v_call,cdr3_aa
.,TRBJ1-1,TRBV30,AWSLVGTEAF
.,TRBJ2-7,TRBV7-9,ASSLDRDSYEQY
.,TRBJ2-3,TRBV2,ATPSTQRGDTQY
.,TRBJ2-7,TRBV2,ASNPGQGYEQY
.,TRBJ1-6,TRBV27,ASSPYGNSPLH
.,TRBJ2-3,TRBV6-5,ASRDSTDTQY
.,TRBJ2-7,TRBV19,ASSPGSPYEQY
.,TRBJ2-3,TRBV5-4,ASSLSSPGSDTQY
.,TRBJ2-5,TRBV6-1,ASSEYRHQPKETQY
.,.,TRBV28,ASEEGHEQY
.,TRBJ1-6,TRBV5-1,ASRGAQMGLNSPLH
few,TRBJ1-1,TRBV9,ASSVYGRATEAF
.,TRBJ2-1,TRBV5-1,ASSFGTGEDEQF
.,TRBJ2-7,TRBV2,ASSKSISEGPEQY
.,TRBJ2-4,TRBV7-2,ASSSPREWDIQY
.,TRBJ2-7,TRBV28,ASTPAGEGDEQY
.,TRBJ1-2,TRBV29-1,SVEDNGRVDGYT
few,TRBJ2-1,TRBV4-1,ASSLTSGGAGGEQF
.,TRBJ2-3,TRBV7-9,ASSTQGSLGDTQY
.,TRBJ2-3,TRBV27,ASSSIRVAGVEDTQY
.,TRBJ2-2,TRBV6-5,ASSYTGAGELF
.,TRBJ1-4,TRBV9,ASSVEDNGKLF
.,TRBJ2-7,TRBV11-2,ASSLGTGRYEQY
.,TRBJ2-3,TRBV7-9,ASSLAEGEKGTDTQY
.,TRBJ1-3,TRBV13,ASSLGQGVSGNTIY
.,TRBJ2-7,TRBV11-2,ASSGGIPYEQY
.,TRBJ2-7,TRBV5-6,ASSLVRAYEQY
.,TRBJ2-7,TRBV9,ASSSPGGGGTYEQY
.,TRBJ2-5,TRBV6-6,ASNGFTGEETQY
.,TRBJ2-1,TRBV27,ASSLRGSYNEQF
.,TRBJ2-3,TRBV4-2,ASSQERTSGTDTQY
.,TRBJ1-6,TRBV10-3,AISEGQGGSPLH
.,TRBJ1-6,TRBV6-1,ASSEGTGVYNSPLH
.,TRBJ2-5,TRBV27,ASSTAGLFETQY
.,TRBJ1-4,TRBV7-9,ASSLGPWML
.,TRBJ1-2,TRBV19,ASSIGRGYT
.,TRBJ1-1,TRBV2,ASSEGGIEAF
.,TRBJ1-1,TRBV19,ASFLTGGNLDTEAF
once,TRBJ2-5,TRBV30,AWTPDSQETQY
.,TRBJ2-7,TRBV27,ASRDLAGYEQY
.,TRBJ2-2,TRBV27,ASSPFLGELF
.,TRBJ1-2,TRBV7-2,ASSYGQAYGYT
.,TRBJ2-7,TRBV6-1,ASSEGGYIYEQY
.,TRBJ1-6,TRBV5-1,ATLTPLGPYYPQNNSPLH
once,TRBJ2-1,TRBV7-9,ASSLGGSNEQF
.,TRBJ2-1,TRBV21-1,ASSNCGRVMAYNEQF
.,TRBJ1-6,TRBV11-2,ASSLDPRETNSPLH
.,TRBJ2-1,TRBV10-1,ASSLDGTSSYNEQF
.,TRBJ2-1,TRBV7-9,ASSPLIGAGAVSYNEQF